This record concerns one T cell receptor beta chain sequence. This clone was detected once. Its binding antigen is unknown. No base qualities exist here, and no much larger clone lies one base off it. The data originate from a study of blood T cell repertoires in COVID-19 (dated by TCRdb to about 2020). In the study overall: The collaborator samples originated in the United States, Italy and Spain and spanned the acute and convalescent phases of COVID-19. Deeply sampled blood TCRbeta repertoires from subjects exposed to, actively infected with, or recovered from COVID-19 were included in the dataset. The prospective study material was composed of cDNA or gDNA derived from T cells, B-cell-depleted T cells, or PBMCs. A de-identified subject ID, COVID-19 status, age in years and sex were almost always included in the sample metadata. The repertoires were released in a freely available public database meant as a resource for research on the immune response to SARS-CoV-2. Where available, HLA class I and class II types were taken from metadata supplied by the sample provider and were not determined by assay-based typing. The samples were drawn from the first 160 participants of the ongoing ImmuneRACE study and from about 1,200 subjects provided by 6 global collaborators. What the work shows at the level of the full study, not this receptor alone: The quantity of clinical and demographic metadata differed by source and by participant and was supplied without curation.

TCRbeta CDR3 regions were amplified from genomic DNA by means of the immunoSEQ Assay, a bias-controlled multiplex PCR. As for how the authors treated the data: Nucleated cell counts per sample were estimated from amplification of reference gene primers within the assay. Sequence reads were collapsed and filtered to measure the absolute abundance of every unique TCRbeta CDR3 rearrangement. For each sample, productive Simpson clonality was calculated by taking the square root of Simpson's diversity index across productive rearrangements. TCRdb took over this immuneACCESS table, retaining in-frame rearrangements with V and J assigned. Such tables are incomplete; in checked studies, under half of the missing clones stem from an unresolved V gene, and the remainder is unexplained. Clone size and V and J calls were adopted from that table, with D and trimming inferred from the DNA. This sample comprises just over 90,000 clones, almost 80% of them detected only once. The ten largest clonotypes hold less than 20% of the sample.

Whole blood was collected in K2EDTA tubes by collaborating institutions according to the institutions' own protocols. For TCRbeta analysis, collaborator samples were shipped as frozen whole blood, as isolated PBMCs, or as DNA extracted from either sample type. Counted from cysteine to phenylalanine, this CDR3 has 19 amino acids. Here the CDR3 DNA is all that survives: 57 bases in frame from base 1. CDR1 and CDR2 are drawn from the germline V gene: MGHRA, YSYEKL. From V the trimming removes 0 bases and from J it removes 3 bases, while the gene matches leave 9 bases of the junction unaccounted for. The sequence came from a human donor in a cohort sampled during active COVID-19. The material sequenced was peripheral blood. Recombination joined TRBV4-1 with TRBJ2-5, with 14 junctional bases fitting TRBD2. For the CDR3, the sequence is CASSQDTPGLAGAEETQYF. The nucleotides are TGCGCCAGCAGCCAAGATACGCCGGGACTAGCGGGAGCGGAAGAGACCCAGTACTTC.